This T cell receptor (beta chain) was documented in a study of T cells in Graves' hyperthyroidism and ophthalmopathy. In its sample, this clonotype was seen many times. Researchers took RNA transcripts and amplified the TCR beta CDR3 regions from them. TCR CDR3 underwent first-round RT-PCR with the HTBI primer set. TCRdb recomputed calls from the multiplex PCR reads with MiXCR, one row per CDR3 protein. The repertoire has some 600,000 distinct CDR3 sequences, roughly 14% of them found once; the top ten carry less than 6%. Sample: blood. The source is a woman between 25 and 40 years old with Graves' hyperthyroidism that later progressed to Graves' ophthalmopathy.

This chain's CDR3 is CASSLQGFTEAFF. CDR3 coding DNA: TGTGCCAGCAGTTTACAGGGATTCACTGAAGCTTTCTTT. The rearrangement links TRBV6-1 to TRBJ1-1, with a tentative D call TRBD1 (6 bases). Germline values: CDR1 MNHNS, CDR2 SASEGT. The CDR3 sequence is 13 residues long. V lost 5 bases, J lost 4 bases, and 11 bases lay in between.